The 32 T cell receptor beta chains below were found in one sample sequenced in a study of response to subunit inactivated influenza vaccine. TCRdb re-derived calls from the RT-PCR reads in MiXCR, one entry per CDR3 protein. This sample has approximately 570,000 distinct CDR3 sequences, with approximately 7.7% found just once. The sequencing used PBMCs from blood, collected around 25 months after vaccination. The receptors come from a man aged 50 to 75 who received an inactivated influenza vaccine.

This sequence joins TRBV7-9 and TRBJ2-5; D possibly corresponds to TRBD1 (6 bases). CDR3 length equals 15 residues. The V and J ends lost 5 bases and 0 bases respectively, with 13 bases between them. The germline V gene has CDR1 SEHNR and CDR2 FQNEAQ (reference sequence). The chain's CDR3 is CASSLPTGNQETQYF. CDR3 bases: TGTGCCAGCAGCCTTCCAACAGGGAACCAAGAGACCCAGTACTTC. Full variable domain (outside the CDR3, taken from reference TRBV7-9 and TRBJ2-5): DTGVSQNPRHKITKRGQNVTFRCDPISEHNRLYWYRQTLGQGPEFLTYFQNEAQLEKSRLLSDRFSAERPKGSFSTLEIQRTEQGDSAMYLCASSLPTGNQETQYFGPGTRLLVL.

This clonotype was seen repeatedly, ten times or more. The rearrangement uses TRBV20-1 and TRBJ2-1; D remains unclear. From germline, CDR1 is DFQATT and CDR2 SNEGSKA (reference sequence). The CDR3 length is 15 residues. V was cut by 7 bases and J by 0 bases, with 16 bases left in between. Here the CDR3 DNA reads TGCAGTGTTCTTCGGTTGGCTAGCTCCTACAATGAGCAGTTCTTC. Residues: CSVLRLASSYNEQFF.

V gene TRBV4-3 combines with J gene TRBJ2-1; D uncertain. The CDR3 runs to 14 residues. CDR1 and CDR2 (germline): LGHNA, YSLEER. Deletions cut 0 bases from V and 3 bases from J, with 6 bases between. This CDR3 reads CASSQDPLYNEQFF. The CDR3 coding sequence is TGCGCCAGCAGCCAAGACCCCCTCTACAATGAGCAGTTCTTC.

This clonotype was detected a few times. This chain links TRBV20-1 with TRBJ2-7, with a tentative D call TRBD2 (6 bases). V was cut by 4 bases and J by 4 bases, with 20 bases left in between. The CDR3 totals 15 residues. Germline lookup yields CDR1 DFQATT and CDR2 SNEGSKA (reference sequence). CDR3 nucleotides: TGCAGTGCTACTTACGGGGCATTCGCGGGGTACGAGCAGTACTTC. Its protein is CSATYGAFAGYEQYF.

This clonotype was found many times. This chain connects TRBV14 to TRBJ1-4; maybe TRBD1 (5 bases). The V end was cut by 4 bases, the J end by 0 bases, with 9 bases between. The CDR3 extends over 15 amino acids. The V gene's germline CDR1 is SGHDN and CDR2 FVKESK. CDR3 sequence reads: CASSPRQSTNEKLFF. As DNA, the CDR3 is TGTGCCAGCAGCCCTAGACAGTCAACTAATGAAAAACTGTTTTTT. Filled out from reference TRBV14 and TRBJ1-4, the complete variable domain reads EAGVTQFPSHSVIEKGQTVTLRCDPISGHDNLYWYRRVMGKEIKFLLHFVKESKQDESGMPNNRFLAERTGGTYSTLKVQPAELEDSGVYFCASSPRQSTNEKLFFGSGTQLSVL.

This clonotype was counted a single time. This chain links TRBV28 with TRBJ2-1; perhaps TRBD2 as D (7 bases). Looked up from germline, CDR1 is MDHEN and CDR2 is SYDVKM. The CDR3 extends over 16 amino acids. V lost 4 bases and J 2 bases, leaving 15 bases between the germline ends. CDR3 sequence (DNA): TGTGCCAGCAGTTACCTCGGGGGGCAGGCCTACAATGAGCAGTTCTTC. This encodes CASSYLGGQAYNEQFF.

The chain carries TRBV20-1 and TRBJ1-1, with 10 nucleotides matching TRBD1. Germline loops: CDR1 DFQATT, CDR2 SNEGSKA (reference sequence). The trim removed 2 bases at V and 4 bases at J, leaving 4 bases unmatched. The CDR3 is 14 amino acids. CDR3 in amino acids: CSARPGQGITEAFF. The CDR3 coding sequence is TGCAGTGCTAGACCGGGACAGGGGATCACTGAAGCTTTCTTT.

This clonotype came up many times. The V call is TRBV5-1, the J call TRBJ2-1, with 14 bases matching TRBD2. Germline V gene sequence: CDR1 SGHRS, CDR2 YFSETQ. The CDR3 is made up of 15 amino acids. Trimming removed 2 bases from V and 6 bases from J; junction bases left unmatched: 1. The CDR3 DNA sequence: TGCGCCAGCAGCTTAGGACTAGCGGGGGGCAATGAGCAGTTCTTC. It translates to CASSLGLAGGNEQFF. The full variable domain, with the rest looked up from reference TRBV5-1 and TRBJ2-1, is KAGVTQTPRYLIKTRGQQVTLSCSPISGHRSVSWYQQTPGQGLQFLFEYFSETQRNKGNFPGRFSGRQFSNSRSEMNVSTLELGDSALYLCASSLGLAGGNEQFFGPGTRLTVL.

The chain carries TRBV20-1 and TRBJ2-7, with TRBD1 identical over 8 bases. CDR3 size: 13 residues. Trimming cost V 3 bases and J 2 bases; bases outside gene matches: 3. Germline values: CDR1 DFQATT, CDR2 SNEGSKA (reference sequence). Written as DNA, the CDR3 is TGCAGTGCTAGTGGGGACAGGCCCTACGAGCAGTACTTC. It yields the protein CSASGDRPYEQYF.

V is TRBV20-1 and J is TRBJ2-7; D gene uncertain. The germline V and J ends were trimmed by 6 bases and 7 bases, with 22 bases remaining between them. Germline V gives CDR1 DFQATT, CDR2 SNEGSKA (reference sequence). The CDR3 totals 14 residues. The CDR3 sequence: CSASSRRFLGEQYF. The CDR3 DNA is TGCAGTGCCAGCTCCCGACGGTTTCTGGGGGAGCAGTACTTC.

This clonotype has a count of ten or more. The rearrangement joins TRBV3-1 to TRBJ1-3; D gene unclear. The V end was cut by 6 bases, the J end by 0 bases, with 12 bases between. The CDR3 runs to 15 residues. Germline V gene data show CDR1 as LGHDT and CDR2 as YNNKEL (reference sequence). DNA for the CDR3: TGTGCCAGCAGTCAGACCCAGGACTCTGGAAACACCATATATTTT. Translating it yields CASSQTQDSGNTIYF.

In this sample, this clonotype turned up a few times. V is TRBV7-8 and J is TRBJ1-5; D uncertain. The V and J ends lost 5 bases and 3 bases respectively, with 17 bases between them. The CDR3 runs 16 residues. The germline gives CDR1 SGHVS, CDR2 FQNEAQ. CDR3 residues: CASSPRSGFDNQPQHF. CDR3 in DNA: TGTGCCAGCAGCCCTAGAAGTGGGTTCGACAATCAGCCCCAGCATTTT.

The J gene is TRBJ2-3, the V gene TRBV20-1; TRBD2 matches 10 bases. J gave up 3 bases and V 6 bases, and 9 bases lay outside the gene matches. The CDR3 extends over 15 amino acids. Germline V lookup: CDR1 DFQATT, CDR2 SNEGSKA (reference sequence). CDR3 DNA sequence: TGCAGTGCCTCTGCCCCTAGCGGGAGTACAGATACGCAGTATTTT. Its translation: CSASAPSGSTDTQYF.

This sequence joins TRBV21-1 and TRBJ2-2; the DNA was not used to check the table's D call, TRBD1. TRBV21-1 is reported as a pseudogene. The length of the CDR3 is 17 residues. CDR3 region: CASSARPGTANTGELFF. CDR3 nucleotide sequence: TGTGCCAGCAGCGCCCGCCCCGGGACAGCGAACACCGGGGAGCTGTTTTTT.

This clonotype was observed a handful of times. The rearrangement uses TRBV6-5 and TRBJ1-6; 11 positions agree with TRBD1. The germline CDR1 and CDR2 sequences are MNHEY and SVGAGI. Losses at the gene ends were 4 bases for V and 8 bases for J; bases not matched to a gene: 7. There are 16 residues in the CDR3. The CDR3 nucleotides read TGTGCCAGCAGTTGGACAGGGGGCTCGGGGCATTCACCCCTCCACTTT. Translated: CASSWTGGSGHSPLHF.

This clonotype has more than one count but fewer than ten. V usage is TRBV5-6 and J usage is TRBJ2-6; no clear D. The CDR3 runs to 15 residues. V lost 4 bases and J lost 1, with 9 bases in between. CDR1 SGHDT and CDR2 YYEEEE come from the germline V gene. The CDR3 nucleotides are TGTGCCAGCAGCCGAGGTGGTTCTGGGGCCAACGTCCTGACTTTC. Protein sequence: CASSRGGSGANVLTF.

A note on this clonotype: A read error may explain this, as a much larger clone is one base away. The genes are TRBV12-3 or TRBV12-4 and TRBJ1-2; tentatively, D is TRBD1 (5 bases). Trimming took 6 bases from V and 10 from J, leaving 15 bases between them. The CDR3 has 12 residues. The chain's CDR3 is CASSPGGLAYTF. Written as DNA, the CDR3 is TGTGCCAGCAGCCCCGGGGGTCTGGCCTACACCTTC.

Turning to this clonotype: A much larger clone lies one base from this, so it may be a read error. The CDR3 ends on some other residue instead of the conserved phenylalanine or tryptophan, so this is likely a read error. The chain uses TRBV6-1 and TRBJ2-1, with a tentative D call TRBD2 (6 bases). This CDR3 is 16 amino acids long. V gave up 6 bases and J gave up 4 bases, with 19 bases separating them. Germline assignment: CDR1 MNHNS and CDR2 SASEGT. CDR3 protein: CASSKLTGLIYNEQFI. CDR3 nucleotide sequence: TGTGCCAGCAGCAAGCTAACGGGACTTATATACAATGAGCAGTTCATC.

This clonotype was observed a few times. CDR3 sequence (DNA): TGTGCCAGCAGCAGAGGGGACAGAAACACCGGGGAGCTGTTTTTT. Protein product: CASSRGDRNTGELFF. The chain is built from TRBV11-2 and TRBJ2-2; TRBD1 matches at 7 bases. The CDR3 is 15 residues long. Trimming took 5 bases from V and 2 from J; bases not matched to a gene: 5. Germline CDR1 SGHAT, CDR2 FQNNGV.

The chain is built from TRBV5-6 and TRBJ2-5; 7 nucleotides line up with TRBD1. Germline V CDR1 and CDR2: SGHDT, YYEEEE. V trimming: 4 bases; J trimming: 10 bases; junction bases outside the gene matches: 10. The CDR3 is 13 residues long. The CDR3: CASSAGTAKIQYF. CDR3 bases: TGTGCCAGCAGCGCCGGGACAGCGAAAATCCAGTACTTC.

The CDR3 sequence: CASSVSITSGRGDTQYF. The CDR3 bases are TGTGCCAGCAGCGTGTCAATAACTAGCGGGAGGGGAGATACGCAGTATTTT. The chain is built from TRBV9 and TRBJ2-3; 13 bases map to TRBD2. This CDR3 contains 17 residues. The germline V gene encodes CDR1 SGDLS and CDR2 YYNGEE. Trimming took 2 bases from V and 5 from J; bases not matched to a gene: 8. Full variable domain (remainder filled in from reference TRBV9 and TRBJ2-3): DSGVTQTPKHLITATGQRVTLRCSPRSGDLSVYWYQQSLDQGLQFLIQYYNGEERAKGNILERFSAQQFPDLHSELNLSSLELGDSALYFCASSVSITSGRGDTQYFGPGTRLTVL.

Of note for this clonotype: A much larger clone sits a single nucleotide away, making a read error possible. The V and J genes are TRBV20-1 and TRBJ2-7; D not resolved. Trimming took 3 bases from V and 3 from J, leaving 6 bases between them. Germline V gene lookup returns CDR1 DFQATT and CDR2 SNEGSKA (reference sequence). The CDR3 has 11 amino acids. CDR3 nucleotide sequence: TGCAGTGCTAGGGACCTCTACGAGCAGTACTTC. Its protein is CSARDLYEQYF.

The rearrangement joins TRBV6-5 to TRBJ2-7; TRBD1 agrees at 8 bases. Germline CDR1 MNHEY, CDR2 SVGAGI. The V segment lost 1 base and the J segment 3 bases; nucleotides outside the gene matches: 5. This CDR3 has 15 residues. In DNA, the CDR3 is TGTGCCAGCAGTTACTTCCCGGACAGGGTCTACGAGCAGTACTTC. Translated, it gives CASSYFPDRVYEQYF.

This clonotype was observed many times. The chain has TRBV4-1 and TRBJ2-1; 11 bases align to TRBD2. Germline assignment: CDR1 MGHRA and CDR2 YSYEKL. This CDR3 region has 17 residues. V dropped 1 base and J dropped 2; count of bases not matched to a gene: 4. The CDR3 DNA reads TGCGCCAGCAGCCAAGGAGGGGGACTAGCGGCCTACAATGAGCAGTTCTTC. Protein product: CASSQGGGLAAYNEQFF.

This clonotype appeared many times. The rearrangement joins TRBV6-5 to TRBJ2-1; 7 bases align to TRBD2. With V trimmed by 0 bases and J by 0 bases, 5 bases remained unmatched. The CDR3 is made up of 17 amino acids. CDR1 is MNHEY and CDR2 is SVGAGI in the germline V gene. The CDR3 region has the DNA TGTGCCAGCAGTTACTCCGGCGGGGGAAGCTCCTACAATGAGCAGTTCTTC. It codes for CASSYSGGGSSYNEQFF.

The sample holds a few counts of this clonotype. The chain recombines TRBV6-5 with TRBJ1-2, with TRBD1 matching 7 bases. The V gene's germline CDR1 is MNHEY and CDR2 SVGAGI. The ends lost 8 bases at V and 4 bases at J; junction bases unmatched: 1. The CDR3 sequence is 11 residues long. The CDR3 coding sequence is TGTGCCAGCGGGGACAGCTATGGCTACACCTTC. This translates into CASGDSYGYTF.

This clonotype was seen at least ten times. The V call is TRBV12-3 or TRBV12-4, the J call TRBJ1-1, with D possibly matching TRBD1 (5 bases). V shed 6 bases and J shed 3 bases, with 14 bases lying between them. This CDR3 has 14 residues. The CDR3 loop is CASSPVGGDTEAFF. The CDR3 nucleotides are TGTGCCAGCAGCCCCGTGGGGGGTGACACTGAAGCTTTCTTT.

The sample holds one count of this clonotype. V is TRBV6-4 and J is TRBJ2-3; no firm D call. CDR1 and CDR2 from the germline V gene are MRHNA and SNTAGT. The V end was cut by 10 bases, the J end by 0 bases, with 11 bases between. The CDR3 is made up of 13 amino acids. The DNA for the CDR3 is TGTGCCACCTCGCTTAGGAGCACAGATACGCAGTATTTT. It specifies CATSLRSTDTQYF.

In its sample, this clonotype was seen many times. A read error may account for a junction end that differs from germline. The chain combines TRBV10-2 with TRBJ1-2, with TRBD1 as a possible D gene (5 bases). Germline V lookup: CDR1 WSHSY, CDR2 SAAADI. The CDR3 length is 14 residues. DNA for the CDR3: TGCGCCAGCAGTGAGATGAGGGGCGGGGATGGCTACAGCTTC. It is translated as CASSEMRGGDGYSF.

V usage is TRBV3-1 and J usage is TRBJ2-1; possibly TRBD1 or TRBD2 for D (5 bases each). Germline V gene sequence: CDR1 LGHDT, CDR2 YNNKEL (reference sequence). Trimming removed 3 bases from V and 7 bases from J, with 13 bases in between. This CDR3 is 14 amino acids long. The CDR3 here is CASSQWGSGNEQFF. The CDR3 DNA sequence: TGTGCCAGCAGCCAGTGGGGCTCGGGGAATGAGCAGTTCTTC.

CDR3: CATSRDWSGGGTDTQYF. The CDR3 DNA follows: TGTGCCACCAGCAGAGATTGGTCAGGGGGGGGCACAGATACGCAGTATTTT. The genes are TRBV15 and TRBJ2-3; D assignment may be TRBD1 or TRBD2 (7 bases each). Germline-derived CDR1 and CDR2 are LNHNV and YYDKDF (reference sequence). Between the trimmed V and J ends, which lost 0 bases and 1 base, there was a span of 14 bases. This CDR3 comprises 17 residues.

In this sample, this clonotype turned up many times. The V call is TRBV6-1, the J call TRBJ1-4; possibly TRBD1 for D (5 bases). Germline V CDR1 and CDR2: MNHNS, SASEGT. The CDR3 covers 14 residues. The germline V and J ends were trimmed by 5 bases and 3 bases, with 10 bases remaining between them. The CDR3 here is CASSPGQANEKLFF. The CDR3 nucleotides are TGTGCCAGCAGTCCCGGACAAGCTAATGAAAAACTGTTTTTT.